The source of this TCR beta chain is a study of blood T cell repertoires in COVID-19 (dated by TCRdb to 2019 to 2021). In terms of the full investigation: The collaborator samples originated in the United States, Italy and Spain and spanned the acute and convalescent phases of COVID-19. Sample metadata almost always included a de-identified subject ID, COVID-19 status, age in years and sex. Where HLA class I and class II types were available, the types were taken from metadata supplied by the sample provider, not from assay-based typing. The material from the prospective study consisted of cDNA or gDNA derived from T cells, B-cell-depleted T cells, or PBMCs. Samples came from the ongoing ImmuneRACE study (first 160 participants) plus 1,254 subjects from 6 global collaborators. Subjects who had been exposed to COVID-19, were actively infected with it, or had recovered from it provided the deeply sampled blood TCRbeta repertoires that made up the dataset. A freely available public database, intended as a resource for researchers studying the immune response to SARS-CoV-2, is where the repertoires were released.

The collaborating institutions used their own protocols to collect whole blood in K2EDTA tubes. For TCRbeta analysis, collaborators shipped samples in one of three forms: frozen whole blood, isolated PBMCs, or DNA extracted from either of those sample types. Broad study findings and their caveats: The quantity of clinical and demographic metadata differed by source and by participant and was supplied without curation.

TCRbeta CDR3 regions were amplified from genomic DNA by means of the immunoSEQ Assay, a bias-controlled multiplex PCR. For the original study's pipeline: The number of nucleated cells in each sample was estimated from the amplification of reference gene primers within the assay. Sequence reads were collapsed and filtered to measure the absolute abundance of every unique TCRbeta CDR3 rearrangement. Productive Simpson clonality was computed per sample as the square root of Simpson's diversity index over productive rearrangements. TCRdb's version of the immuneACCESS table is confined to in-frame rearrangements and falls short of the full clone set. An unresolved V gene accounts for under half of the shortfall where checked; the remainder is of unknown origin. V and J calls plus clone size are reproduced from that table; the DNA served to infer D and trimming. The table for this sample lists fewer than 150,000 clones; 81% of them were counted only once. The top ten clones comprise about 1.4% of the sample.

As concerns this clone: It has no known antigen specificity. Base qualities are not recorded, but no much larger clone differs from it by a single base.

The CDR3 spans 16 residues, from the cysteine through the phenylalanine. The kept DNA is CDR3 alone, 48 bases in frame from the first base. The germline V gene encodes CDR1 SGHDT and CDR2 YYEEEE. After removal of 4 bases from V and 5 bases from J, the junction retains 12 bases not matched to a gene. The sequence was collected from a man aged 45 to 65 with acute or convalescent COVID-19. Sequencing was carried out using peripheral blood. The chain is made from TRBV5-6 and TRBJ1-2, and 9 junction bases match TRBD1. The nucleotides are TGTGCCAGCAGCCAGATATTGACAGGGGGGGAATATGGCTACACCTTC. Translated, it reads CASSQILTGGEYGYTF. The full variable domain, with segments outside the CDR3 supplied by the reference TRBV5-6 and TRBJ1-2 proteins, appears as DAGVTQSPTHLIKTRGQQVTLRCSPKSGHDTVSWYQQALGQGPQFIFQYYEEEERQRGNFPDRFSGHQFPNYSSELNVNALLLGDSALYLCASSQILTGGEYGYTFGSGTRLTVV.